This T cell receptor beta chain is drawn from a study of blood T cell repertoires in COVID-19. Study as a whole: Sites across the United States, Italy and Spain contributed samples from acute and convalescent COVID-19. PBMCs, B-cell-depleted T cells, or T cells provided the cDNA or gDNA that made up the material.

This clone was seen more than once but under ten times. The authors' processing: Amplification of reference gene primers was used by the study to estimate nucleated cell counts. Clones were sequenced by immunoSEQ multiplex PCR, and TCRdb holds only the in-frame ones, with some missing. V, J and clone size derive from that table, while D and trimming were established from the DNA sequence. This repertoire shows under 150,000 clones, around 73% found once; its top ten account for roughly 8.6%. What was sequenced was peripheral blood. This TCR was recovered from a woman aged 45-65 years with active or convalescent COVID-19.

The CDR3 sequence is CASSVVMNTEAFF. The CDR3 nucleotides read TGTGCCAGCAGCGTAGTTATGAACACTGAAGCTTTCTTT. The rearrangement joins TRBV7-6 to TRBJ1-1; D not resolved. The CDR3 length is 13 residues. V was clipped by 5 bases and J by 0 bases, with 7 bases between them. Germline CDR1 and CDR2: SGHVS and FNYEAQ.